This paragraph covers one TCR beta chain sequence. Assay: immunoSEQ multiplex PCR; the TCRdb copy retains only in-frame clones and omits some. The sample holds approximately 120,000 clones, around 88% seen once. This CDR3 is built from 15 residues. Germline V gene lookup returns CDR1 SGHAT and CDR2 FQNNGV. V gave up 7 bases and J gave up 6 bases, with 21 bases separating them. These data originate in a study of control samples from healthy donors and cancer patients. The sequenced sample consisted of blood. This receptor was obtained from a woman between 50 and 59 years old in good health. The chain has TRBV11-2 and TRBJ1-1, with a possible D match to TRBD1 (5 bases). CDR3 residues: CASTPTPGGAAEAFF. Here the CDR3 DNA reads TGTGCCAGCACCCCAACTCCCGGAGGGGCCGCTGAAGCTTTCTTT.